What follows is one T cell receptor beta chain and its context. Which antigen it targets is not known. No base qualities exist here, and no much larger clone lies one base off it. The sample belongs to a study of T-cell reconstitution after alpha-beta-depleted transplantation in children (dated by TCRdb to about 2016). Study-wide context: Using TCR repertoire profiling, the study followed T-cell immune reconstitution in a quantitative way in children after TCRalphabeta/CD19-depleted allogeneic hematopoietic cell transplantation. Points the paper makes about the study in general: In some patients, high TCRbeta diversity at day 60 was attributed to recipient T cells and intrathymic progenitors that had survived conditioning. The frequencies of hyperexpanded clones fell over the following months, and after one year, T-cell counts and TCRbeta diversity were mostly attributed to newly produced T cells. The apparently early alphabetaT-cell count recovery about two months after transplant was reportedly dependent on only several hundred rapidly expanded clones derived from non-depleted graft cells.

Taken with the paper, the label for treatment or condition translates to: allogeneic hematopoietic cell transplantation with graft depleted of TCRalphabeta T cells and CD19 B cells. Transplant recipients were children who received TCRalphabeta/CD19-depleted allogeneic hematopoietic cell grafts. The library was prepared using PCR. The sample was run on an Illumina HiSeq 2500. Molecular barcoding was employed in the preparation of TCR libraries, with unique molecular identifiers being used to normalize TCRbeta repertoire quantification. TCRdb itself trimmed the public reads at Q25 with fastp, ran MiXCR and retained productive beta chains. For every CDR3 protein sequence, its rows merge into one entry that carries the most common genes and DNA. Across this sample there are 800,000 to 1,000,000 distinct CDR3 sequences, with under 30% seen only once. The ten largest clonotypes hold more than 25% of the sample.

The TCR comes from a boy in the first two years of life who had a stem cell transplant for SCID, so the T cells may come from the graft donor. The source material was PBMCs, mostly from graft donor cells, sampled 360 days after TCRalphabeta/CD19-depleted stem cell transplant.

The CDR3 here reads CASSERDLSYEQYF. The nucleotides read TGTGCCAGCAGTGAAAGGGACCTCTCCTACGAGCAGTACTTC. The V gene is TRBV2 and the J gene is TRBJ2-7; the D gene assignment is perhaps TRBD1 or TRBD2, with each matching 5 bases. Reading the germline V gene gives CDR1 SNHLY and CDR2 FYNNEI. The CDR3 sequence holds 14 residues, the cysteine and phenylalanine included. This entry keeps only the CDR3 DNA: 42 bases, framed from base 1. V is shortened by 2 bases, J by 0 bases, and the region joining them spans 8 bases.